This TCR beta chain was sequenced for a study of OX40 agonist ivuxolimab in advanced cancers. Whole-study context: The diagnoses of dose-escalation patients were hepatocellular carcinoma, melanoma, renal cell or head and neck cancer. Whole-study findings and limits: Determination of antigen specificity was not performed for the expanded peripheral T cells. Clonal expansion was among the lowest in partial responders at 0.1-3.0 mg/kg, especially CD8+.

CDR1 is LGHNA and CDR2 is YSLEER in the germline V gene. CDR3 length equals 15 residues. Trimming took 5 bases from V and 0 from J; bases not matched to a gene: 2. Profiled with immunoSEQ multiplex PCR; TCRdb holds only in-frame clones, not every one. The sample includes some 96,000 clones, approximately 90% seen only once; the top ten take under 0.65%. Regarding this clone: Its antigen is currently unknown.

The sample consisted of CD4+ or CD8+ T cells sorted from blood, taken in a trial of the OX40 agonist ivuxolimab. The source of this sequence is an adult with an advanced solid tumor such as melanoma, head and neck, liver or kidney cancer. The V gene is TRBV4-3, the J gene TRBJ2-7; 12 positions match TRBD2. The CDR3 spells CASSWTSGNSYEQYF. In DNA, the CDR3 is TGCGCCAGCAGCTGGACTAGCGGGAACTCCTACGAGCAGTACTTC.